The rows below give T cell receptor beta chains drawn from one sample of a study of T-cell memory formation after mild COVID-19. TCRdb reanalysed the 5' RACE reads using MiXCR and keeps one entry per CDR3 protein. This table holds around 250,000 distinct CDR3 sequences, 15% to 17% found once. Specimen: PBMCs or a T cell subset sorted from them (not recorded which). These TCRs come from an adult woman who had mild COVID-19 (a few samples of this study predate the infection). Cell type and time point are not known. CDR3s leave out the opening cysteine and the closing phenylalanine or tryptophan. Each record gives: V gene, CDR3 protein.

v_gene: TRBV6-6
CDR3aa: ASSYSGVGNTEAF

v_gene: TRBV6-5
CDR3aa: ASSYSETDGYT

v_gene: TRBV30
CDR3aa: AWSVLSPNTEAF

v_gene: TRBV6-2/TRBV6-3
CDR3aa: ASSTGVGNQPQH

v_gene: TRBV4-1
CDR3aa: ASSHAKDLLLLWKQF

v_gene: TRBV4-3
CDR3aa: ASSLGAGGASYGYT

v_gene: TRBV25-1
CDR3aa: ASSVAGGVGNTEAF

v_gene: TRBV15
CDR3aa: ATSRELGPYEQY

v_gene: TRBV7-9
CDR3aa: ASSWGGTQPQH

v_gene: TRBV27
CDR3aa: ASSYGRMNTEAF

v_gene: TRBV9
CDR3aa: ASSVGQEISYEQY

v_gene: TRBV3-1
CDR3aa: ASSRTAHAGSYGYT

v_gene: TRBV5-5
CDR3aa: ASSVPLTGNTIY

v_gene: TRBV4-3
CDR3aa: ASSPKAGTSEDTQY

v_gene: TRBV7-2
CDR3aa: ASSPRTSGISQETQY

v_gene: TRBV7-2
CDR3aa: ASSQPNYGYT

v_gene: TRBV6-2/TRBV6-3
CDR3aa: ASRGSVERGEKLF

v_gene: TRBV5-1
CDR3aa: ASSSPDRGDTEAF

v_gene: TRBV6-5
CDR3aa: ASSYSAGGLAFGTEAF

v_gene: TRBV25-1
CDR3aa: ASSESRFTEAF

v_gene: TRBV6-5
CDR3aa: ASSSSGGAGSTEAF